The 8 T cell receptor beta chains listed next were all sequenced from one sample in a study of T-cell memory formation after mild COVID-19. From the 5' RACE reads, TCRdb called clonotypes with MiXCR, one entry per CDR3 protein. The sample records nearly 350,000 distinct CDR3 sequences, under 15% being singletons. The sequenced material came from PBMCs or a T cell subset sorted from them (not recorded which). These TCRs come from a man younger than 30 who had mild COVID-19 (a few samples of this study predate the infection). Cell type and time point are not known.

This clonotype was seen at least ten times. This chain connects TRBV5-4 to TRBJ2-5; D call uncertain. In germline, CDR1 is SGHNT, CDR2 YYREEE (reference sequence). The germline V and J ends were trimmed by 0 bases and 2 bases, with 5 bases remaining between them. This CDR3 comprises 13 residues. CDR3: CASSLVEQETQYF. CDR3 in DNA: TGTGCCAGCAGCTTGGTGGAACAAGAGACCCAGTACTTC.

The chain carries TRBV4-1 and TRBJ1-3; the match to TRBD1 covers 7 bases. CDR1 is MGHRA, CDR2 YSYEKL, per germline. The CDR3 covers 15 residues. J lost 2 bases, V lost 7 bases, and 8 bases had no gene match. The CDR3 nucleotides read TGCGCCAGCACTACGATAGACAGGGCTGGAAACACCATATATTTT. Translating gives CASTTIDRAGNTIYF.

Many counts were recorded for this clonotype. V usage is TRBV2 and J usage is TRBJ2-1; D remains unclear. The CDR3 is 11 residues long. Germline V gives CDR1 SNHLY, CDR2 FYNNEI. Trimming took off 5 bases at V and 6 bases at J, with 5 bases between the two ends. The CDR3 DNA sequence: TGTGCCAGCAGTTTTCCCAATGAGCAGTTCTTC. This sequence encodes CASSFPNEQFF.

The chain couples TRBV30 to TRBJ2-5; D is possibly TRBD2 (7 bases). The length of the CDR3 is 13 residues. Germline lookup yields CDR1 GTSNPN and CDR2 SVGIG (reference sequence). V was trimmed by 4 bases and J by 5 bases, leaving 14 bases between them. As DNA, the CDR3 is TGTGCCTGGACCACGGGGGGCTCGGAGACCCAGTACTTC. Its protein is CAWTTGGSETQYF.

The table lists this clonotype with a count of one. This sequence joins TRBV25-1 and TRBJ2-3; D not resolved. V was pared by 3 bases and J by 2 bases, with 18 bases between. CDR1 MGHDK and CDR2 SYGVNS come from the germline V gene. This CDR3 has 17 residues. This CDR3 reads CASSEGVGSHYTDTQYF. CDR3 sequence (DNA): TGTGCCAGCAGTGAGGGTGTGGGGTCCCATTACACAGATACGCAGTATTTT.

The rearrangement joins TRBV6-1 to TRBJ1-6; 7 nucleotides match TRBD1. The V segment lost 2 bases and the J segment 8 bases; nucleotides outside the gene matches: 6. This CDR3 is built from 15 residues. CDR1 is MNHNS, CDR2 SASEGT, per germline. Here the CDR3 DNA reads TGTGCCAGCAGTGAACGACAGGGAATCGATTCACCCCTCCACTTT. Protein product: CASSERQGIDSPLHF.

This clonotype occurred a few times. V gene TRBV4-3 combines with J gene TRBJ2-2; weak D call: TRBD2 (6 bases). This CDR3 is 15 amino acids long. V lost 1 base, J lost 7 bases, and 13 bases lay in between. Germline V gene data show CDR1 as LGHNA and CDR2 as YSLEER. In DNA, the CDR3 is TGCGCCAGCAGCCAAGCATCACTAGCATACGGGGAGCTGTTTTTT. Its protein is CASSQASLAYGELFF.

The gene calls are TRBV7-2 and TRBJ2-1; no reliable D call. CDR1 and CDR2 (germline): SGHTA, FQGNSA. This CDR3 has 17 residues. V gave up 2 bases and J gave up 0 bases, with 14 bases separating them. The DNA of the CDR3 is TGTGCCAGCAGCTTAACTGTTCTCGGTGTCTCCTACAATGAGCAGTTCTTC. Amino acids: CASSLTVLGVSYNEQFF.